This section outlines one T cell receptor (beta chain) sequence together with its context. It lacks a known antigen. Qualities for individual bases were not recorded, and no much larger clone is one base off. Library creation used 5' RACE. The listed sequencing device is Illumina HiSeq 2000. A universal primer binding site was introduced by template switching, and a unique molecular identifier was present in the final cDNA, enabling accurate counting of TCR cDNA molecules. Specific primers in the conserved constant-segment region were used to synthesize first-strand cDNA for the TCR alpha and beta chains. To control for contamination, every cDNA library was double barcoded, receiving both a SMART-Mk sample barcode and Illumina barcodes. TruSeq adapter sequences, together with Illumina sample barcodes, were added in two successive PCR steps. TCR alpha and beta cDNA libraries were sequenced on the Illumina HiSeq platform with custom primers. In the paper's pipeline: Raw reads were processed with MiGEC to extract unique molecular identifiers, and MiXCR was used to determine CDR3 positions. Recombination models were inferred per individual with the repgenHMM and IGoR tools using an EM algorithm. The tcR package in R was used for shared clonotype analysis, with sharing normalized by the product of cloneset sizes. Out-of-frame nonproductive sequences were analyzed to study raw recombination free of thymic and clonal selection effects. The public reads were quality trimmed at Q25 with fastp and then assembled into clones with MiXCR by TCRdb, keeping productive beta chains. Rows merge per CDR3 protein into single entries with the most common DNA and genes. The V and J calls were not made by the authors but by TCRdb's processing. The sample table contains some 760,000 distinct CDR3 sequences; only one count was recorded for 15% to 20% of them. Less than 15% of the sample belongs to the ten largest clones.

The data belong to a study of identical twins (dated by TCRdb to about 2016). As for the study more broadly: The study deep-sequenced TCR alpha and beta repertoires from monozygotic twins, unrelated adults of various ages and cord blood to test whether fetal clonotypes persist. To rule out contamination, the twin experiments were replicated at different times with different library preparation protocols.

General study outcomes and caveats: A weaker excess of twin sharing was found in beta out-of-frame sequences because the signal-to-noise ratio was lowered by fewer shared sequences. Because the same donors could not be followed over many years, the conclusions depended on cross-sectional statistical analysis. Compared with coincidental sharing between unrelated individuals, out-of-frame TCR alpha sequences shared between twins had an excess of sequences with low generation probability. Zero-insertion analyses could be partly confounded by invariant T cells such as MAIT and iNKT, although diverse VJ usage argued against such confounding for most clonotypes. Abundant cord blood beta clonotypes had fewer insertions, young adult naive repertoires showed a similar but weaker trend, and memory repertoires showed no such trend. Out-of-frame TCR alpha sharing in monozygotic twins was systematically underestimated by recombination models, whereas sharing between unrelated individuals was in agreement with the recombination models.

Only healthy Caucasian donors were included. The twin cohort consisted of three pairs of female monozygotic twins, all aged about 18 to 30 years. Peripheral blood mononuclear cells were used as the source from which RNA for TCR libraries was isolated. The junction shows trimming of 0 bases on V and 9 bases on J, plus 18 bases between the germline ends. CDR1 and CDR2, per the germline V gene (reference sequence), are DFQATT and SNEGSKA. From cysteine to phenylalanine, the CDR3 is 15 amino acids long. The kept DNA is CDR3 alone, 45 bases in frame from the first base. These records were also assigned to another study, of T cells expressing NK-cell markers. The second source states: Eight or nine donors provided sorted CD3+CD56+NKG2C+, CD3+CD56+NKG2C- and CD3+CD56-NKG2C+ T-cell subsets, whose TCR beta-chain repertoires were profiled. Among the eight sequenced donors, only one was HCMV-seronegative, while the other seven were HCMV-seropositive. In several experiments an anti-gammadeltaTCR antibody was added to restrict sorting to alphabetaTCR-expressing T cells. For 6 or 7 donors, the dominant CD3+CD56+NKG2C+ clonotypes were among the top 10 CD8+ clonotypes and accounted for roughly 1.0-8% of CD8+ T cells. Those dominant clonotypes were again the most abundant among CD3+CD56-NKG2C+ cells in several donors, at about 28.3-65%. Whether the expanded NKG2C-expressing T cell clones were specific for HCMV antigens was left unclear. All eight donors whose samples were sequenced were randomly selected healthy volunteers, three of them men and five women. A commercial ELISA kit detecting HCMV-specific IgG in serum was used to determine HCMV serostatus. For a handful of donors, bulk peripheral blood T-cell repertoires were additionally sequenced from unsorted PBMC. Reads were demultiplexed and grouped by UMI with MIGEC, and clonotypes were assembled and quantified with MiTCR. To exclude erroneous sequences, only TCR cDNA sequences supported by at least two reads were retained. Downstream repertoire analysis used the tcR package, and clonotypes were matched across fractions by CDR3 nucleotide sequence plus V segment. VDJmatch was used to annotate antigen specificity against VDJdb, with one amino acid substitution in CDR3 allowed.

Rearrangement joined TRBV20-1 to TRBJ2-1, with no confidently assigned D gene. The sample comprised PBMCs. This receptor was taken from a young woman in good health. At the DNA level, the sequence is TGCAGTGCTAGAGACCAACGGAACTCCCGTGGTGAGCAGTTCTTC. It encodes CSARDQRNSRGEQFF.